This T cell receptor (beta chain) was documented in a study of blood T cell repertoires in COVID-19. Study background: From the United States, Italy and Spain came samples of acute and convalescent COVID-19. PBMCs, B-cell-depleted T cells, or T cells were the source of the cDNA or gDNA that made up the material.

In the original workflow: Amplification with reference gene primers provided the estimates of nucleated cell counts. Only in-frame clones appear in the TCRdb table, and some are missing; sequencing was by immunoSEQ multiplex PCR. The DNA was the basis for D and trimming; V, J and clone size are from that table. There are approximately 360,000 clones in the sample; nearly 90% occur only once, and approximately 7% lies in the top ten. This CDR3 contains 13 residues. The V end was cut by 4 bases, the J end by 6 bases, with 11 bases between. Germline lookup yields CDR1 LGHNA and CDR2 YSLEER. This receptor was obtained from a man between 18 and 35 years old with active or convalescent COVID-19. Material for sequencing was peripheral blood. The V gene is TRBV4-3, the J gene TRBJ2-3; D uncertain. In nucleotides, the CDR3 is TGCGCCAGCAGCCTAACAACCTGGGATACGCAGTATTTT. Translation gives CASSLTTWDTQYF.